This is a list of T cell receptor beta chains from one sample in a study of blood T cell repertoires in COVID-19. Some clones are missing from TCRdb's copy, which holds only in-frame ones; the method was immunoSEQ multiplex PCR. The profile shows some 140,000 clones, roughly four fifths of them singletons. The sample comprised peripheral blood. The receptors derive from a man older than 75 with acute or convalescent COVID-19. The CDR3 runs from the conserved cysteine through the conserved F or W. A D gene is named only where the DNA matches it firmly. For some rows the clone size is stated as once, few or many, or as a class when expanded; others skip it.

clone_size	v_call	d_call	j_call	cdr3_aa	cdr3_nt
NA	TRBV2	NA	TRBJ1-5	CASSDAGSGNQPQHF	TGTGCCAGCAGTGACGCGGGGAGCGGCAATCAGCCCCAGCATTTT
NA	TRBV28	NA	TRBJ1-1	CASSTRATEAFF	TGTGCCAGCAGTACCCGAGCCACTGAAGCTTTCTTT
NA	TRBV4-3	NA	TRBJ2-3	CASVPGSDTDTQYF	TGCGCCAGCGTACCGGGATCGGACACAGATACGCAGTATTTT
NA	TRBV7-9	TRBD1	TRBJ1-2	CASKQGAGLLHLYGYTF	TGTGCCAGTAAACAGGGGGCGGGCCTACTTCACCTTTATGGCTACACCTTC
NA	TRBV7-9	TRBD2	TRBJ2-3	CASSLSTSGGIQYF	TGTGCCAGCAGCTTAAGCACTAGCGGGGGGATCCAGTATTTT
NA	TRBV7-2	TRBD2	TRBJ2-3	CASSLDTGTTTDTQYF	TGTGCCAGCAGCTTAGATACCGGGACTACCACAGATACGCAGTATTTT
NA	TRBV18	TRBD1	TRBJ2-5	CASSPGQGETQYF	TGTGCCAGCTCACCGGGACAGGGTGAGACCCAGTACTTC
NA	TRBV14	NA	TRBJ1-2	CASSTQGLSGYTF	TGTGCCAGCAGCACCCAGGGATTAAGCGGCTACACCTTC
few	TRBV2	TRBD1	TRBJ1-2	CASSDQGAVYGYTF	TGTGCCAGCAGTGATCAGGGGGCCGTCTATGGCTACACCTTC
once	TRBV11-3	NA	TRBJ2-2	CASSFGGGTGELFF	TGTGCCAGCAGCTTCGGGGGTGGCACCGGGGAGCTGTTTTTT
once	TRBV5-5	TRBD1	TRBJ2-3	CASSPDVTGFTDTQYF	TGTGCCAGCAGCCCGGATGTGACAGGGTTCACAGATACGCAGTATTTT
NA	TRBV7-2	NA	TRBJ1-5	CASSLAWGTDQPQHF	TGTGCCAGCAGCTTAGCGTGGGGCACGGATCAGCCCCAGCATTTT
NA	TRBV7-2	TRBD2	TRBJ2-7	CASSLSGGARTEQYF	TGTGCCAGCAGCCTTAGCGGGGGGGCAAGAACCGAGCAGTACTTC
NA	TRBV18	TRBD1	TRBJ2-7	CASSRDSHLAYEQYF	TGTGCCAGCTCACGGGACAGCCACCTCGCCTACGAGCAGTACTTC
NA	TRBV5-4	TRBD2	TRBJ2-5	CASSLTSGGGETQYF	TGTGCCAGCAGCTTGACTAGCGGGGGCGGAGAGACCCAGTACTTC
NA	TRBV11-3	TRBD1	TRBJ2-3	CASSFTGGSTDTQYF	TGTGCCAGCAGCTTTACAGGGGGAAGCACAGATACGCAGTATTTT
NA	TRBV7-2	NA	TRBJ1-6	CASSLAGVVIGRWVSPLHF	TGTGCCAGCAGCTTAGCAGGGGTGGTTATAGGGAGGTGGGTTTCACCCCTCCACTTT
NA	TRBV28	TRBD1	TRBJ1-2	CASSSGQRLTYGYTF	TGTGCCAGCAGTTCGGGACAGCGATTAACCTATGGCTACACCTTC
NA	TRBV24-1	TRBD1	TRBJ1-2	CATSDGTGVYGYTF	TGTGCCACCAGTGATGGGACAGGGGTCTATGGCTACACCTTC
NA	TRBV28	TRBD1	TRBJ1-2	CASRLPLGQSYGYTF	TGTGCCAGCAGACTTCCTTTGGGACAGTCCTATGGCTACACCTTC
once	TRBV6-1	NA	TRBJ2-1	CASSEKKGATYNEQFF	TGTGCCAGCAGTGAAAAAAAGGGAGCAACCTACAATGAGCAGTTCTTC
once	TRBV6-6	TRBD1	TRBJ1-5	CASSTGTASNQPQHF	TGTGCCAGCAGTACCGGGACAGCTAGCAATCAGCCCCAGCATTTT
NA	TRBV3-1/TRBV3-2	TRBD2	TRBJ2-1	CASSQRGTSGLDEQFF	TGTGCCAGCAGCCAGAGGGGAACTAGCGGGCTCGATGAGCAGTTCTTC
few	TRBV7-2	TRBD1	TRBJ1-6	CASKGQGNSPLHF	TGTGCCAGCAAGGGACAGGGGAATTCACCCCTCCACTTT
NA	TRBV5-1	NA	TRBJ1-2	CASSPGTARGGYGYTF	TGCGCCAGCAGCCCCGGGACGGCCCGCGGGGGCTATGGCTACACCTTC
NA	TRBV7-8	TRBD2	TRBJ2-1	CASSLVLAGESSYNEQFF	TGTGCCAGCAGCTTAGTCCTCGCGGGGGAAAGCTCCTACAATGAGCAGTTCTTC
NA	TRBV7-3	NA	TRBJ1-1	CASSSRGQSTEAFF	TGTGCCAGCAGCAGCCGAGGGCAGTCCACTGAAGCTTTCTTT
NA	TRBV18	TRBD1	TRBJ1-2	CASSPVGQGIHYGYTF	TGTGCCAGCTCACCCGTGGGACAGGGGATCCACTATGGCTACACCTTC
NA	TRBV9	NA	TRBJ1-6	CASSPERGLNSPLHF	TGTGCCAGCTCCCCCGAACGAGGGCTTAATTCACCCCTCCACTTT
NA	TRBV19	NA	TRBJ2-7	CASSIGGLGPYEQYF	TGTGCCAGTAGTATCGGGGGTCTGGGCCCCTACGAGCAGTACTTC
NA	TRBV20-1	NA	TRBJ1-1	CSASGSDPEAFF	TGCAGTGCTAGTGGCAGTGATCCTGAAGCTTTCTTT
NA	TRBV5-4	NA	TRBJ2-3	CASSSGVTDTQYF	TGTGCCAGCAGCTCGGGGGTCACAGATACGCAGTATTTT
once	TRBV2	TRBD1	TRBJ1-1	CARQGRLDTEAFF	TGTGCCAGACAGGGGCGATTAGACACTGAAGCTTTCTTT
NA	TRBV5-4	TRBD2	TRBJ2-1	CASSQLRLAGGFNEQFF	TGTGCCAGCAGTCAACTACGATTAGCGGGGGGGTTCAATGAGCAGTTCTTC
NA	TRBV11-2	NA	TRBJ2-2	CASSSSRDTLIELFF	TGTGCCAGCAGCTCATCCCGGGACACGTTGATTGAGCTGTTTTTT
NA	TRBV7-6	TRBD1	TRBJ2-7	CASSLLDRGHEQYF	TGTGCCAGCAGCTTACTTGACAGGGGACACGAGCAGTACTTC
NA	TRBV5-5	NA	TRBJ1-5	CASSLYGVGNQPQHF	TGTGCCAGCAGCCTATACGGGGTGGGCAATCAGCCCCAGCATTTT
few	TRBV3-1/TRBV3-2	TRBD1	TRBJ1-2	CASSPRDSYGYTF	TGTGCCAGCAGCCCTAGGGACAGCTATGGCTACACCTTC
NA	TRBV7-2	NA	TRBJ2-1	CASSFPGSNEQFF	TGTGCCAGCAGCTTTCCCGGTTCAAATGAGCAGTTCTTC
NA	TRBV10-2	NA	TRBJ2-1	CASRWQGYNEQFF	TGCGCCAGCAGGTGGCAGGGATACAATGAGCAGTTCTTC
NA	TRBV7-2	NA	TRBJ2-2	CASSLVRVANTGELFF	TGTGCCAGCAGCTTAGTGAGAGTCGCGAACACCGGGGAGCTGTTTTTT
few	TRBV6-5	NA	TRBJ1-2	CASSRELHSYGYTF	TGTGCCAGCAGTCGGGAGCTTCACAGCTATGGCTACACCTTC
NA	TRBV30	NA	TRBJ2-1	CAWRKGPGRSGKQFF	TGTGCCTGGAGAAAGGGTCCAGGGAGGTCAGGGAAGCAGTTCTTC
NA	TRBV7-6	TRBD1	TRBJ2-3	CASSPTGQNSDTQYF	TGTGCCAGCAGCCCTACGGGACAGAATTCAGATACGCAGTATTTT
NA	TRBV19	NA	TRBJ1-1	CASSIRRHFPEVF	TGTGCCAGTAGTATACGGAGGCATTTCCCTGAGGTCTTT
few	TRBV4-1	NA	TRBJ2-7	CASSPPRDSEQYF	TGCGCCAGCAGCCCCCCCAGGGATAGCGAGCAGTACTTC
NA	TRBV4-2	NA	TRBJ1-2	CASSQDTGGVGGLFHGYTF	TGTGCCAGCAGCCAAGACACGGGGGGTGTTGGCGGGCTGTTTCATGGCTACACCTTC
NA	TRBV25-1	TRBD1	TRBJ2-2	CASTGTGRSTGELFF	TGTGCCAGCACCGGGACAGGGCGTTCCACCGGGGAGCTGTTTTTT
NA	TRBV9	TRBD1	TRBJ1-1	CASSGGTASNTEAFF	TGTGCCAGCAGCGGGGGGACAGCGTCGAACACTGAAGCTTTCTTT
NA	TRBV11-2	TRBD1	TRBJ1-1	CASRPRGPNTEAFF	TGTGCCAGCAGGCCCAGGGGGCCTAACACTGAAGCTTTCTTT